A single sample gave rise to the 27 T cell receptor beta chains below, sequenced in a study of Ad26.COV2.S vaccination and SARS-CoV-2 variants. TCRdb keeps only in-frame clones here, not all; method: immunoSEQ multiplex PCR. Seen here are fewer than 400,000 clones, approximately 91% observed once, and the top ten hold 3% to 3.5%. Treatment specified: 15 to 20 received Ad26.COV2.S at low or high dose, single or two shots; roughly five received placebo; per-sample allocation not given. The samples date from day 63 after the first vaccine or placebo injection. The sequenced sample was peripheral blood, obtained in a trial of Ad26.COV2.S vaccine versus placebo. These receptors were collected from a person aged 18-60 years who received the Ad26.COV2.S COVID-19 vaccine or a placebo.

CDR3 in amino acids: CASSPLSALGRETQYF. DNA of the CDR3: TGTGCCAGCAGCCCCCTTAGCGCCCTCGGGCGGGAGACCCAGTACTTC. The gene calls are TRBV6-2 or TRBV6-3 and TRBJ2-5; weak D call: TRBD2 (5 bases). The germline V and J ends were trimmed by 6 bases and 5 bases, with 22 bases remaining between them. The CDR3 loop spans 16 amino acids. Germline V gene data show CDR1 as MNHEY and CDR2 as SVGEGT.

This chain connects TRBV5-1 to TRBJ2-7; 7 bases agree with TRBD1. The CDR3 contains 16 residues. CDR1 and CDR2 (germline): SGHRS, YFSETQ. With V trimmed by 0 bases and J by 2 bases, 8 bases remained unmatched. The CDR3 loop reads CASSLADRAPTYEQYF. The CDR3 DNA reads as TGCGCCAGCAGCTTGGCAGACAGGGCACCCACCTACGAGCAGTACTTC.

V is TRBV11-2 and J is TRBJ1-3, with D perhaps TRBD1 (6 bases). Deletions cut 3 bases from V and 4 bases from J, with 13 bases between. Germline CDR1 SGHAT, CDR2 FQNNGV. The length of the CDR3 is 15 residues. In nucleotides, the CDR3 is TGTGCCAGCAGCTTGAGGGGGGTTGAAGGAAACACCATATATTTT. Amino acids: CASSLRGVEGNTIYF.

Comment on this clone: Since a much larger clone is just one base distant, this may be a read error. The chain is built from TRBV11-2 and TRBJ1-2; D possibly corresponds to TRBD1 (5 bases). The germline gives CDR1 SGHAT, CDR2 FQNNGV. V was pared by 3 bases and J by 0 bases, with 8 bases between. The CDR3 loop spans 14 amino acids. The CDR3 DNA is TGTGCCAGCAGCTTCGGGACTACTAACTATGGCTACACCTTC. This translates into CASSFGTTNYGYTF.

This chain links TRBV28 with TRBJ1-6, with 8 bases identical to TRBD1. The CDR3 covers 14 residues. From germline, CDR1 is MDHEN and CDR2 SYDVKM. The ends lost 6 bases at V and 5 bases at J; junction bases unmatched: 3. The CDR3 nucleotides are TGTGCCAGCAGCATACAGGGGGATAATTCACCCCTCCACTTT. This encodes CASSIQGDNSPLHF.

The rearrangement joins TRBV5-7 to TRBJ2-7; TRBD1 agrees at 7 bases. TRBV5-7 is noted as an ORF with a role that remains uncertain. The ends lost 4 bases at V and 5 bases at J; junction bases unmatched: 6. The CDR3 is 13 amino acids. The CDR3 is CASSLRGPNEQYF. DNA of the CDR3: TGTGCCAGCAGCCTGAGGGGGCCGAACGAGCAGTACTTC.

J is TRBJ2-7 and V is TRBV5-4; D might be TRBD2 (6 bases). The CDR3 is made up of 15 amino acids. In germline, CDR1 is SGHNT, CDR2 YYREEE (reference sequence). V lost 4 bases and J lost 1, with 15 bases in between. The CDR3 DNA reads TGTGCCAGCAGCCGGAGGGGACGGGCTTCCTACGAGCAGTACTTC. Protein sequence: CASSRRGRASYEQYF.

This sequence joins TRBV10-3 and TRBJ2-3; 12 nucleotides match TRBD2. The V gene end was trimmed by 4 bases and the J gene end by 2 bases; junction bases not matched to a gene: 13. From germline, CDR1 is ENHRY and CDR2 SYGVKD. CDR3 size: 19 residues. The CDR3 sequence is CAISAPLGLAGIDTDTQYF. The DNA for the CDR3 is TGTGCCATCAGTGCACCACTTGGACTAGCGGGGATTGACACAGATACGCAGTATTTT.

The chain uses TRBV3-1 (or the pseudogene TRBV3-2) and TRBJ2-6; D is ambiguous. Per the germline V gene, CDR1 is LGHDT and CDR2 is YNNKEL (reference sequence). V lost 4 bases to trimming and J lost 0 bases, with 7 bases between them. The CDR3 is 15 residues long. CDR3: CASSPDRSGANVLTF. The CDR3 nucleotides read TGTGCCAGCAGCCCGGACCGCTCTGGGGCCAACGTCCTGACTTTC.

This clone showed up just once. The sample contains more than one DNA sequence encoding this CDR3. V gene TRBV2 combines with J gene TRBJ2-7; D ambiguous. Trimming shortened V by 7 bases and J by 3 bases, and 4 bases separated the two germline ends. Per germline, CDR1 SNHLY and CDR2 FYNNEI. This CDR3 spans 10 amino acids. CDR3 residues: CASTGYEQYF. The DNA of the CDR3 is TGTGCCAGCACTGGCTACGAGCAGTACTTC.

V is TRBV29-1 and J is TRBJ1-1; D perhaps matches TRBD1 (5 bases). Trimming removed 8 bases from V and 6 bases from J, with 19 bases in between. The CDR3 sequence is 13 residues long. The germline V gene encodes CDR1 SQVTM and CDR2 ANQGSEA. The CDR3 region is CSHAGGGSPEAFF. The CDR3 DNA sequence: TGCAGCCACGCGGGGGGGGGATCCCCTGAAGCTTTCTTT.

The J gene is TRBJ2-5, the V gene TRBV9, with TRBD1 matching 9 bases. Per the germline V gene, CDR1 is SGDLS and CDR2 is YYNGEE. J lost 5 bases, V lost 4 bases, and 9 bases had no gene match. The CDR3 has 15 residues. The chain's CDR3 is CASSTQTGGRETQYF. In nucleotides, the CDR3 is TGTGCCAGCAGCACCCAGACAGGGGGTAGGGAGACCCAGTACTTC.

The V gene is TRBV10-2, the J gene TRBJ2-4; 8 bases line up with TRBD2. The V and J ends lost 8 bases and 6 bases, in that order; junction bases with no gene match: 15. CDR1 is WSHSY, CDR2 SAAADI, per germline. This CDR3 has 16 residues. CDR3 nucleotide sequence: TGCGCCAGCCTTAATTCGGGGGGGCCTCAGGGAAACATTCAGTACTTC. It is translated as CASLNSGGPQGNIQYF.

V usage is TRBV24-1 and J usage is TRBJ2-3, with unresolved D. Per the germline V gene, CDR1 is KGHDR and CDR2 is SFDVKD. This CDR3 spans 13 amino acids. V was clipped by 9 bases and J by 0 bases, with 9 bases between them. This chain's CDR3 is CATRPGSTDTQYF. The CDR3 DNA sequence: TGTGCCACCCGTCCAGGAAGCACAGATACGCAGTATTTT.

The chain combines TRBV30 with TRBJ1-2; no reliable D call. The CDR3 loop spans 15 amino acids. V shed 2 bases and J shed 0 bases, with 13 bases lying between them. From germline, CDR1 is GTSNPN and CDR2 SVGIG (reference sequence). The CDR3 loop reads CAWSLTYGSNYGYTF. The DNA of the CDR3 is TGTGCCTGGAGTCTTACGTACGGTTCTAACTATGGCTACACCTTC.

The V and J genes are TRBV4-1 and TRBJ1-1, with 10 bases matching TRBD1. The CDR3 is 17 residues long. CDR1 is MGHRA and CDR2 is YSYEKL in the germline V gene. The V and J ends lost 3 bases and 0 bases, in that order; junction bases with no gene match: 7. For the CDR3, the DNA is TGCGCCAGCAGCCAGGGGGACAGGGGACTAATGAACACTGAAGCTTTCTTT. This encodes CASSQGDRGLMNTEAFF.

The chain links TRBV4-1 to TRBJ1-1; D is undetermined. V dropped 0 bases and J dropped 1 base, with 6 bases sitting between them. Germline V gene lookup returns CDR1 MGHRA and CDR2 YSYEKL. The CDR3 length is 14 residues. CDR3: CASSQDPSNTEAFF. In nucleotides, the CDR3 is TGCGCCAGCAGCCAAGATCCTTCGAACACTGAAGCTTTCTTT.

The chain links TRBV29-1 to TRBJ2-7; the match to TRBD1 covers 8 bases. From germline, CDR1 is SQVTM and CDR2 ANQGSEA. The CDR3 has 11 amino acids. J lost 7 bases, V lost 6 bases, and 5 bases had no gene match. CDR3 region: CSVSTGGEQYF. In DNA, the CDR3 is TGCAGCGTATCCACAGGGGGGGAGCAGTACTTC.

The chain carries TRBV29-1 and TRBJ1-1; possibly TRBD1 for D (5 bases). V gave up 0 bases and J gave up 4 bases, with 12 bases separating them. The CDR3 is 14 residues long. Germline CDR1 is SQVTM and CDR2 is ANQGSEA. This chain's CDR3 is CSVEDRGVGTEAFF. CDR3 sequence (DNA): TGCAGCGTTGAAGATCGAGGGGTGGGCACTGAAGCTTTCTTT.

The chain uses TRBV11-2 and TRBJ1-4; TRBD1 matches 8 bases. CDR3 length equals 15 residues. The germline V gene has CDR1 SGHAT and CDR2 FQNNGV. Unmatched junction bases numbered 7, after V lost 3 bases and J lost 7 bases. The CDR3 reads CASSFFTGGSEKLFF. The CDR3 bases are TGTGCCAGCAGCTTCTTCACAGGGGGAAGTGAAAAACTGTTTTTT.

In its sample, this clone was seen once. V and J are TRBV7-8 and TRBJ2-5; D is perhaps TRBD1 (6 bases). Germline V gene sequence: CDR1 SGHVS, CDR2 FQNEAQ. The CDR3 sequence is 13 residues long. Trimming stripped 3 bases from V and 5 bases from J, with 10 bases between. Here the CDR3 DNA reads TGTGCCAGCAGCTTTTACAGGGTCGAGACCCAGTACTTC. Translated: CASSFYRVETQYF. Variable domain in full (rest from reference TRBV7-8 and TRBJ2-5): GAGVSQSPRYKVAKRGQDVALRCDPISGHVSLFWYQQALGQGPEFLTYFQNEAQLDKSGLPSDRFFAERPEGSVSTLKIQRTQQEDSAVYLCASSFYRVETQYFGPGTRLLVL.

This chain joins TRBV6-1 and TRBJ2-7; D unresolved. This CDR3 contains 13 residues. Germline assignment: CDR1 MNHNS and CDR2 SASEGT. V was shortened by 2 bases and J by 0 bases, with 5 bases between the two germline ends. The CDR3 nucleotides read TGTGCCAGCAGTGAACAACCCTCCTACGAGCAGTACTTC. Protein sequence: CASSEQPSYEQYF.

This chain uses TRBV5-4 with TRBJ1-2; D is perhaps TRBD1 (6 bases). Trimming stripped 4 bases from V and 8 bases from J, with 15 bases between. CDR3 length: 13 amino acids. Germline CDR1 is SGHNT and CDR2 is YYREEE (reference sequence). CDR3 coding DNA: TGTGCCAGCAGCGCCAATCAGGGGATCGGCTACACCTTC. This gives the protein CASSANQGIGYTF. Full variable domain (rest looked up from reference TRBV5-4 and TRBJ1-2): ETGVTQSPTHLIKTRGQQVTLRCSSQSGHNTVSWYQQALGQGPQFIFQYYREEENGRGNFPPRFSGLQFPNYSSELNVNALELDDSALYLCASSANQGIGYTFGSGTRLTVV.

The gene calls are TRBV7-2 and TRBJ2-3, with D possibly matching TRBD2 (5 bases). The CDR3 sequence is 17 residues long. Deletions cut 2 bases from V and 2 bases from J, with 17 bases between. Germline-derived CDR1 and CDR2 are SGHTA and FQGNSA. The CDR3 bases are TGTGCCAGCAGCTTATCGTCGTCTAGCATCTTCACAGATACGCAGTATTTT. Translation: CASSLSSSSIFTDTQYF.

The chain has TRBV5-6 and TRBJ1-1, with D possibly TRBD1 on 5 matching bases. The CDR3 loop spans 14 amino acids. Trimming removed 4 bases at V and 7 bases at J, with 17 bases between. Germline V gives CDR1 SGHDT, CDR2 YYEEEE. CDR3 DNA sequence: TGTGCCAGCAGCAACTCCGGGGACTTTCTTGAAGCTTTCTTT. It translates to CASSNSGDFLEAFF. The variable domain in full, completed from reference TRBV5-6 and TRBJ1-1, reads DAGVTQSPTHLIKTRGQQVTLRCSPKSGHDTVSWYQQALGQGPQFIFQYYEEEERQRGNFPDRFSGHQFPNYSSELNVNALLLGDSALYLCASSNSGDFLEAFFGQGTRLTVV.

Notes on this clone: The same CDR3 can be traced to other DNA sequences in this sample. The V and J genes are TRBV12-3 or TRBV12-4 and TRBJ1-1, with D hard to call. Trimming removed 3 bases at V and 2 bases at J, with 7 bases between. The CDR3 consists of 13 residues. The DNA for the CDR3 is TGTGCCAGCAGTTTCGGTCGAAACACTGAAGCTTTCTTT. The encoded protein is CASSFGRNTEAFF.

This clone was observed once. The rearrangement uses TRBV19 and TRBJ2-3; the D is unclear. CDR1 is LNHDA, CDR2 SQIVND, per germline (reference sequence). This CDR3 contains 14 residues. The V and J ends lost 0 bases and 7 bases respectively, with 11 bases between them. This CDR3 reads CASSIDGLVHTQYF. DNA of the CDR3: TGTGCCAGTAGTATAGACGGCCTAGTTCATACGCAGTATTTT.